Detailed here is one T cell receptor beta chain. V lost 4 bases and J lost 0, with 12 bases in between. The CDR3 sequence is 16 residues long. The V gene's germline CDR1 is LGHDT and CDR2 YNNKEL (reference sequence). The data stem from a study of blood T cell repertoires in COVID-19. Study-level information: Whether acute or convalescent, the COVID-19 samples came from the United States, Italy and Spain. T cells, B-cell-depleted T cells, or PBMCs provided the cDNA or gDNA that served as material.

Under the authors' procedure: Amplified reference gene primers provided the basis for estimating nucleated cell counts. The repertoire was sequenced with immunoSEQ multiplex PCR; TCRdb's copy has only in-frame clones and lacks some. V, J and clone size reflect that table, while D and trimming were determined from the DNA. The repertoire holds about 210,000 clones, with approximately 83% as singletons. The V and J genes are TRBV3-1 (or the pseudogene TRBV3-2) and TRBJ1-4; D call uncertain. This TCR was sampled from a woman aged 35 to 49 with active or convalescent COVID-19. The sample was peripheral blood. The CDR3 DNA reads TGTGCCAGCAGCCCGACGTACAGTGCAACTAATGAAAAACTGTTTTTT. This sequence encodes CASSPTYSATNEKLFF.